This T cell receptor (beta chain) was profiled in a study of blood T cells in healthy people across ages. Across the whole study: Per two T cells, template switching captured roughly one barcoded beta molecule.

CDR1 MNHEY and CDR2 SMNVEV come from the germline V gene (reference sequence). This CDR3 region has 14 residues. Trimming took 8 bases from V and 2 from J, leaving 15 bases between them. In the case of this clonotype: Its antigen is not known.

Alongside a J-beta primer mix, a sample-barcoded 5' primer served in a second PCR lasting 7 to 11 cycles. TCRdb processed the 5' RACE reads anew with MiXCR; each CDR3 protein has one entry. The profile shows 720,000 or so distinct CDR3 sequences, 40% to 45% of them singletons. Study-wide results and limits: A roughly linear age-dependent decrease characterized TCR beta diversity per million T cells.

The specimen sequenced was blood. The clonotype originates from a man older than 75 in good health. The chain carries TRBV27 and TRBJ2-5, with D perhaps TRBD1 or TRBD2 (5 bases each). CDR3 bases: TGTGCCAGCGGACCGGGGCGGAGGCAAGAGACCCAGTACTTC. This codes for CASGPGRRQETQYF.